Shown below are 25 T cell receptor beta chains from a single sample sequenced in a study of blood T cells in healthy people across ages. Alongside a J-beta primer mix, a sample-barcoded 5' primer served in a second PCR lasting 7 to 11 cycles. In TCRdb, the 5' RACE reads were re-called with MiXCR into one record per CDR3 protein. The sample shows under 1,000,000 distinct CDR3 sequences, about 37% of them seen only once. Sequenced: blood. These receptors originate from a man aged 18 to 30 in good health.

The rearrangement links TRBV6-2 or TRBV6-3 to TRBJ2-7, with no clear D. The CDR3 consists of 15 residues. The V gene lost 0 bases and the J gene lost 1 base, with 10 bases spanning the gap. Germline lookup yields CDR1 MNHEY and CDR2 SVGEGT. In DNA form, the CDR3 reads TGTGCCAGCAGTTACTCGTACCGGCAATCCTACGAGCAGTACTTC. It yields the protein CASSYSYRQSYEQYF.

This clonotype was counted a few times. The chain carries TRBV6-6 and TRBJ1-5, with 7 bases identical to TRBD1. The germline gives CDR1 MNHNY, CDR2 SVGAGI (reference sequence). The J segment lost 3 bases and the V segment lost 5 bases, leaving 4 bases of the junction unmatched. The CDR3 is made up of 14 amino acids. In DNA form, the CDR3 reads TGTGCCAGCAGTAAGACAGGGATCAATCAGCCCCAGCATTTT. It translates to CASSKTGINQPQHF.

This sequence joins TRBV12-3 or TRBV12-4 and TRBJ1-2, with D tentatively TRBD1 (5 bases). V was trimmed by 7 bases and J by 7 bases, leaving 19 bases between them. The CDR3 runs 14 residues. The CDR3, as DNA: TGTGCCAGCACCTCGGAGGGGCGATTATCTGGCTACACCTTC. Residues: CASTSEGRLSGYTF.

This clonotype occurred once. The chain combines TRBV28 with TRBJ2-4; tentatively, D is TRBD1 or TRBD2 (6 bases each). Gene TRBJ2-5 matches the end of the DNA better, so the J call may be wrong. Germline V gene data show CDR1 as MDHEN and CDR2 as SYDVKM. The CDR3 contains 15 residues. The CDR3 sequence is CASRPGANGGETQYF. CDR3 sequence (DNA): TGTGCCAGCAGGCCGGGGGCCAACGGTGGAGAGACCCAGTACTTC.

In the case of this clonotype: Just one base apart from a much larger clone, this may be a read error. The chain links TRBV7-2 to TRBJ2-1, with TRBD1 matching 7 bases. Trimming took 4 bases from V and 13 from J; bases not matched to a gene: 13. CDR1 SGHTA and CDR2 FQGNSA come from the germline V gene. The CDR3 totals 14 residues. This CDR3 is CASSSTGQQETQFF. The CDR3 DNA reads as TGTGCCAGCAGCTCAACGGGACAGCAAGAGACCCAGTTCTTC.

This sequence joins TRBV12-3 or TRBV12-4 and TRBJ1-1; TRBD1 is a possible D gene (5 bases). Trimming removed 4 bases from V and 4 bases from J, with 16 bases in between. This CDR3 region has 15 residues. The CDR3 DNA reads TGTGCCAGCAGTTCCCGTGGGGGGGTGGGCACTGAAGCTTTCTTT. Encoded protein: CASSSRGGVGTEAFF.

The V and J genes are TRBV20-1 and TRBJ2-7; 10 nucleotides line up with TRBD2. The CDR3 length is 16 residues. Germline CDR1 reads DFQATT; CDR2 reads SNEGSKA (reference sequence). The V segment lost 2 bases and the J segment 4 bases; nucleotides outside the gene matches: 11. This CDR3 reads CSARSETSGRVYEQYF. CDR3 bases: TGCAGTGCTAGATCCGAGACCAGCGGGAGGGTATACGAGCAGTACTTC.

The CDR3 spells CASSVEASMNTEAFF. CDR3 nucleotides: TGTGCCAGCAGCGTAGAGGCGAGTATGAACACTGAAGCTTTCTTT. The V gene is TRBV9, the J gene TRBJ1-1; D uncertain. The germline gives CDR1 SGDLS, CDR2 YYNGEE. The CDR3 covers 15 residues. V was shortened by 0 bases and J by 0 bases, with 9 bases between the two germline ends.

The table lists this clonotype with a few counts. This sequence joins TRBV20-1 and TRBJ2-2; possibly TRBD2 for D (6 bases). Germline V lookup: CDR1 DFQATT, CDR2 SNEGSKA (reference sequence). The CDR3 has 14 residues. The germline V and J ends were trimmed by 0 bases and 11 bases, with 16 bases remaining between them. CDR3 protein: CSARDRWRGFELFF. DNA for the CDR3: TGCAGTGCTAGAGATCGCTGGCGGGGCTTTGAGCTGTTTTTT.

With respect to this clonotype: A much larger clone is a single base away; this may be a read error. The CDR3 region is CASSDGQGEGGQFF. The CDR3 region has the DNA TGTGCCAGCAGCGACGGACAGGGAGAGGGTGGGCAGTTCTTC. J is TRBJ2-1 and V is TRBV5-5, with TRBD1 matching over 8 bases. Per the germline V gene, CDR1 is SGHKS and CDR2 is YYEKEE (reference sequence). V trimming: 4 bases; J trimming: 12 bases; junction bases outside the gene matches: 12. The CDR3 has 14 amino acids.

The chain employs TRBV12-3 or TRBV12-4 and TRBJ2-2; D might be TRBD1 (5 bases). The CDR3 loop spans 17 amino acids. Trimming cost V 6 bases and J 6 bases, with 23 bases left between them. The CDR3: CASSPAWGRVGSGELFF. The CDR3 bases are TGTGCCAGCAGCCCTGCTTGGGGCAGGGTCGGTTCCGGGGAGCTGTTTTTT.

The sample holds many counts of this clonotype. J is TRBJ1-5 and V is TRBV12-3 or TRBV12-4, with a possible D match to TRBD1 (6 bases). CDR3 length: 14 residues. The V gene lost 1 base and the J gene lost 7 bases, with 11 bases spanning the gap. DNA for the CDR3: TGTGCCAGCAGTTTAGTAGGGGGGGACCAGCCCCAGCATTTT. It translates to CASSLVGGDQPQHF.

The chain couples TRBV15 to TRBJ1-1; D is unresolved. This CDR3 region has 13 residues. The germline V gene encodes CDR1 LNHNV and CDR2 YYDKDF (reference sequence). V lost 2 bases to trimming and J lost 5 bases, with 9 bases between them. The CDR3 loop reads CATSRSPGTEAFF. The CDR3 bases are TGTGCCACCAGCAGATCGCCGGGGACTGAAGCTTTCTTT.

The chain employs TRBV12-5 and TRBJ1-5, with a tentative D call TRBD1 (5 bases). From germline, CDR1 is LGHNT and CDR2 FRNRAP. The CDR3 has 13 residues. The V gene lost 7 bases and the J gene lost 3 bases, with 10 bases spanning the gap. The DNA of the CDR3 is TGTGCTAGTGCCCCAGGGTACAATCAGCCCCAGCATTTT. Translating gives CASAPGYNQPQHF.

V and J are TRBV4-3 and TRBJ2-5; 9 bases are a match to TRBD1. The junction had 8 bases not matched to a gene; V was cut back by 2 bases and J by 4 bases. The CDR3 has 16 amino acids. Germline CDR1 reads LGHNA; CDR2 reads YSLEER. For the CDR3, the DNA is TGCGCCAGCAGCCAAATGGGACAGGGATTGGGAGAGACCCAGTACTTC. The encoded protein is CASSQMGQGLGETQYF.

The V and J genes are TRBV12-3 or TRBV12-4 and TRBJ2-5; 9 bases line up with TRBD2. The CDR3 length is 15 residues. V gave up 3 bases and J gave up 1 base; unmatched junction bases: 3. CDR3 bases: TGTGCCAGCAGTTTCGCGGGGGGGCTCCAAGAGACCCAGTACTTC. Translated, it gives CASSFAGGLQETQYF.

The gene calls are TRBV20-1 and TRBJ2-4, with 7 bases fitting TRBD2. The assigned J gene may be wrong: the sequence end matches TRBJ2-7 better. This CDR3 has 11 residues. Germline V gives CDR1 DFQATT, CDR2 SNEGSKA (reference sequence). CDR3 DNA: TGCAGTGGCCTGACTAGCAACGAGCAGTACTTC. Amino acid sequence: CSGLTSNEQYF.

The J gene is TRBJ1-4, the V gene TRBV7-9; D not certain. This CDR3 has 14 residues. V was shortened by 1 base and J by 6 bases, with 9 bases between the two germline ends. Germline V gene lookup returns CDR1 SEHNR and CDR2 FQNEAQ (reference sequence). Here the CDR3 reads CASSLVGEDEKLFF. CDR3 bases: TGTGCCAGCAGCTTAGTAGGCGAAGATGAAAAACTGTTTTTT.

This clonotype appeared many times. The DNA of the CDR3 is TGCAGCGTTTCCCGGGGGGGGACTAGCACAGATACGCAGTATTTT. Encoded protein: CSVSRGGTSTDTQYF. The V call is TRBV29-1, the J call TRBJ2-3, with 8 bases aligning to TRBD2. Trimming at V came to 5 bases and at J to 0 bases, leaving 7 bases not matched to a gene. The CDR3 is 15 residues long. Germline CDR1 reads SQVTM; CDR2 reads ANQGSEA.

This clonotype was seen repeatedly, ten times or more. V is TRBV20-1 and J is TRBJ2-1, with 7 positions matching TRBD1. Looked up from germline, CDR1 is DFQATT and CDR2 is SNEGSKA (reference sequence). V gave up 0 bases and J gave up 9 bases; unmatched junction bases: 5. The CDR3 runs 13 residues. CDR3 loop: CSAREQGRGEQFF. In DNA form, the CDR3 reads TGCAGTGCTAGAGAACAGGGGAGAGGTGAGCAGTTCTTC.

This clonotype was seen a few times. The CDR3 is CASSVDRGYGYTF. CDR3 coding DNA: TGTGCCAGCAGTGTCGACAGGGGTTATGGCTACACCTTC. The chain is built from TRBV2 and TRBJ1-2, with TRBD1 matching 8 bases. The CDR3 is 13 residues long. The junction had 3 bases not matched to a gene; V was cut back by 4 bases and J by 5 bases. CDR1 is SNHLY, CDR2 FYNNEI, per germline.

Note on this clonotype: At one of its ends the junction is not consistent with the germline gene, which may arise from a read error. The chain links TRBV9 to TRBJ1-5; TRBD1 agrees at 8 bases. This CDR3 has 15 residues. The V gene's germline CDR1 is SGDLS and CDR2 YYNGEE. The CDR3, as DNA: TGTGCCAGCGGCGTAGAGGGGGACAGGAATCAGCCCCAGCATTTT. Translation gives CASGVEGDRNQPQHF.

The sample holds a few counts of this clonotype. The rearrangement uses TRBV2 and TRBJ1-5; 8 bases map to TRBD1. The junction had 7 bases not matched to a gene; V was cut back by 3 bases and J by 3 bases. This CDR3 spans 16 amino acids. CDR1 and CDR2 from the germline V gene are SNHLY and FYNNEI. CDR3 nucleotides: TGTGCCAGCAGTGAGTTCCGGGACAGGTCCAATCAGCCCCAGCATTTT. It codes for CASSEFRDRSNQPQHF.

The chain links TRBV12-3 or TRBV12-4 to TRBJ2-3; no firm D call. V gave up 1 base and J gave up 15 bases, with 14 bases separating them. The CDR3 runs to 12 residues. The CDR3 loop is CASSLGGDVQYF. Written as DNA, the CDR3 is TGTGCCAGCAGTTTAGGAGGAGATGTGCAATATTTT.

The chain combines TRBV15 with TRBJ2-3, with 9 bases matching TRBD2. Germline V lookup: CDR1 LNHNV, CDR2 YYDKDF (reference sequence). The CDR3 consists of 15 residues. The V segment lost 2 bases and the J segment 2 bases; nucleotides outside the gene matches: 2. CDR3 residues: CATSRLAGDTDTQYF. The CDR3 coding sequence is TGTGCCACCAGCAGATTAGCGGGGGACACAGATACGCAGTATTTT.